This T cell receptor (beta chain) originates from a study of shared clonotypes between healthy human individuals. Study information: Aged 18 to 49, the donors were a couple of women and three men.

Germline V gene data show CDR1 as SGHRS and CDR2 as YFSETQ. The CDR3 runs 15 residues. Trimming took 0 bases from V and 4 from J; bases not matched to a gene: 2. Study-level results: Blood was the only sampled material, and tissue repertoires likely differ.

TCRdb keeps only in-frame clones here, not all; method: immunoSEQ multiplex PCR. The profile shows a few hundred thousand clones, roughly 85% of them singletons. Concerning this clone: The antigen is undetermined.

Sequences were obtained from PBMCs. V usage is TRBV5-1 and J usage is TRBJ2-1; 9 nucleotides align to TRBD1. This TCR came from a woman aged 40 to 50 in good health. Some clones in this sample may be carry-over from other donors' samples. In nucleotides, the CDR3 is TGCGCCAGCAGCTTGGTGGGACAGGGTTACAATGAGCAGTTCTTC. Protein sequence: CASSLVGQGYNEQFF.